The 20 T cell receptor beta chains in this list originate from one sample, sequenced in a study of T-cell reconstitution after alpha-beta-depleted transplantation in children. Preparing the TCRbeta library involved the use of unique molecular identifiers. One entry per CDR3 protein results from TCRdb running MiXCR on the PCR reads. The sample has about half a million distinct CDR3 sequences; around 12% are singletons. The starting material was PBMCs from the stem cell graft donor, obtained from the stem cell graft. Receptors originate from a human donor who donated a stem cell graft to a child with combined immunodeficiency.

This clonotype appeared many times. The chain employs TRBV24-1 and TRBJ2-1; 9 bases line up with TRBD1. In germline, CDR1 is KGHDR, CDR2 SFDVKD. Trimming at V came to 1 base and at J to 8 bases, leaving 5 bases not matched to a gene. The CDR3 totals 15 residues. The CDR3 region is CATSDFEDRGDEQFF. The CDR3, as DNA: TGTGCCACCAGTGATTTTGAGGACAGGGGAGATGAGCAGTTCTTC.

The chain uses TRBV25-1 and TRBJ1-2; TRBD1 aligns across 12 bases. CDR1 is MGHDK and CDR2 is SYGVNS in the germline V gene. The CDR3 covers 17 residues. J lost 4 bases, V lost 4 bases, and 10 bases had no gene match. The CDR3 bases are TGTGCCAGCAGTGGTATCAGGGACAGGGGGCATGGCTATGGCTACACCTTC. Protein: CASSGIRDRGHGYGYTF.

This clonotype is medium-sized in the sample. The chain is built from TRBV28 and TRBJ2-2; D is ambiguous. This CDR3 is 14 amino acids long. The V gene's germline CDR1 is MDHEN and CDR2 SYDVKM. The V end was cut by 1 base, the J end by 2 bases, with 5 bases between. The CDR3 region is CASSLYSNTGELFF. The CDR3 bases are TGTGCCAGCAGTTTATACTCCAACACCGGGGAGCTGTTTTTT.

In this sample, this clonotype turned up a few times. V and J are TRBV27 and TRBJ1-4; 7 bases are shared with TRBD1. CDR1 MNHEY and CDR2 SMNVEV come from the germline V gene (reference sequence). The CDR3 is 14 residues long. V dropped 2 bases and J dropped 10; count of bases not matched to a gene: 7. The CDR3 is CASSLGDSVGKLFF. CDR3 DNA: TGTGCCAGCAGTTTAGGGGACAGCGTTGGAAAACTGTTTTTT.

A few counts support this clonotype. This sequence joins TRBV11-1 and TRBJ2-4; D ambiguous. V was cut by 4 bases and J by 12 bases, with 10 bases left in between. Germline V lookup: CDR1 SGHAT, CDR2 FQDESV (reference sequence). The CDR3 covers 11 residues. Written as DNA, the CDR3 is TGTGCCAGCAGCTCCGTAGGCGCTCAGTACTTC. Its protein product is CASSSVGAQYF.

This clonotype occurred a few times. The chain has TRBV7-2 and TRBJ2-3, with D perhaps matching TRBD2 (5 bases). This CDR3 comprises 13 residues. V lost 1 base and J 8 bases, leaving 10 bases between the germline ends. CDR1 is SGHTA, CDR2 FQGNSA, per germline. The CDR3 is CASSLGGPVTQYF. CDR3 coding DNA: TGTGCCAGCAGCTTAGGAGGGCCGGTTACGCAGTATTTT.

This clonotype was detected only a few times. This rearrangement joins TRBV6-2 or TRBV6-3 to TRBJ1-6; D unclear. Trimming shortened V by 6 bases and J by 0 bases, and 15 bases separated the two germline ends. The length of the CDR3 is 17 residues. Germline V gives CDR1 MNHEY, CDR2 SVGEGT. CDR3 sequence reads: CASRVSGKLSYNSPLHF. CDR3 coding DNA: TGTGCCAGCAGGGTGTCGGGCAAGCTCTCCTATAATTCACCCCTCCACTTT.

This clonotype turned up a few times. The V and J genes are TRBV7-8 and TRBJ2-1; D unresolved. The CDR3 length is 16 residues. CDR1 and CDR2 (germline): SGHVS, FQNEAQ. Trimming took 1 base from V and 8 from J, leaving 18 bases between them. This CDR3 is CASSLEDRLVVDEQFF. CDR3 DNA sequence: TGTGCCAGCAGCTTAGAAGATCGGCTGGTGGTGGATGAGCAGTTCTTC.

V and J are TRBV9 and TRBJ2-3, with 8 bases that match TRBD2. CDR3 length equals 16 residues. V lost 0 bases and J lost 5; bases outside the gene matches: 8. Germline V gives CDR1 SGDLS, CDR2 YYNGEE. The CDR3 loop is CASSVEVGLAGDTQYF. The CDR3 region has the DNA TGTGCCAGCAGCGTAGAAGTTGGACTAGCTGGAGATACGCAGTATTTT.

The rearrangement uses TRBV6-1 and TRBJ2-3; perhaps TRBD2 as D (6 bases). The CDR3 runs 17 residues. Trimming stripped 6 bases from V and 0 bases from J, with 19 bases between. Per the germline V gene, CDR1 is MNHNS and CDR2 is SASEGT. The CDR3 region is CASSQRGSRRSTDTQYF. As DNA, the CDR3 is TGTGCCAGCAGCCAACGGGGGTCACGCCGTAGCACAGATACGCAGTATTTT.

The gene calls are TRBV5-1 and TRBJ2-7; 9 bases are shared with TRBD1. Germline V lookup: CDR1 SGHRS, CDR2 YFSETQ. V was clipped by 5 bases and J by 4 bases; unmatched bases: 10. The CDR3 is 15 residues long. The CDR3 here is CASRPRTGERYEQYF. CDR3 sequence (DNA): TGCGCCAGCAGGCCCCGGACAGGGGAGAGATACGAGCAGTACTTC.

Regarding this clonotype: An end of the junction differs from the germline gene, which may be a read error. The chain has TRBV20-1 and TRBJ2-1, with D perhaps matching TRBD1 (5 bases). The CDR3 length is 12 residues. From germline, CDR1 is DFQATT and CDR2 SNEGSKA (reference sequence). The CDR3 loop reads CSARQSHNEQFF. The CDR3 bases are TGCAGCGCTAGACAGTCCCATAATGAGCAGTTCTTC.

This clonotype has only a few counts. The V gene is TRBV24-1, the J gene TRBJ2-5; D is tentatively TRBD1 or TRBD2 (5 bases each). CDR1 is KGHDR, CDR2 SFDVKD, per germline. The V gene lost 1 base and the J gene lost 5 bases, with 16 bases spanning the gap. This CDR3 spans 16 amino acids. CDR3 nucleotide sequence: TGTGCCACCAGTGATTTCGGTGGGGGTAGTCTCGAGACCCAGTACTTC. Its protein product is CATSDFGGGSLETQYF.

This clonotype was counted only a few times. The chain joins TRBV5-5 to TRBJ1-3; no firm D call. Looked up from germline, CDR1 is SGHKS and CDR2 is YYEKEE (reference sequence). Trimming left V 2 bases short and J 4 bases short, with 10 bases between. The CDR3 has 14 residues. The CDR3 DNA reads TGTGCCAGCAGCTTCCTCCCATCGGGAAACACCATATATTTT. This codes for CASSFLPSGNTIYF.

This clonotype was found a few times. The rearrangement uses TRBV12-3 or TRBV12-4 and TRBJ2-7, with 12 bases matching TRBD1. CDR3 size: 15 residues. The trim removed 6 bases at V and 1 base at J, leaving 4 bases unmatched. Here the CDR3 reads CASRLGQGASYEQYF. DNA of the CDR3: TGTGCCAGCAGATTGGGACAGGGGGCTTCCTACGAGCAGTACTTC.

This clonotype turned up a few times. The V and J genes are TRBV15 and TRBJ2-1; D unclear. CDR1 and CDR2 from the germline V gene are LNHNV and YYDKDF (reference sequence). V dropped 8 bases and J dropped 2 bases, with 10 bases sitting between them. The CDR3 loop spans 13 amino acids. This CDR3 reads CATRTEAYNEQFF. Here the CDR3 DNA reads TGTGCCACCCGGACGGAAGCCTACAATGAGCAGTTCTTC.

This clonotype was detected only a few times. This sequence joins TRBV7-2 and TRBJ2-1, with 16 nucleotides matching TRBD2. The CDR3 loop spans 17 amino acids. Per germline, CDR1 SGHTA and CDR2 FQGNSA. V dropped 5 bases and J dropped 6; count of bases not matched to a gene: 7. CDR3 in amino acids: CASSPGLAGGPSNEQFF. The CDR3 coding sequence is TGTGCCAGCAGCCCGGGACTAGCGGGAGGGCCTAGCAATGAGCAGTTCTTC.

The CDR3 sequence is CSARGTLLGQFF. DNA for the CDR3: TGCAGTGCTAGAGGGACCCTACTGGGGCAGTTCTTC. The chain joins TRBV20-1 to TRBJ2-1; D ambiguous. CDR1 and CDR2 from the germline V gene are DFQATT and SNEGSKA (reference sequence). The CDR3 is 12 residues long. V was shortened by 1 base and J by 12 bases, with 13 bases between the two germline ends.

In its sample, this clonotype was seen many times. The gene calls are TRBV12-3 or TRBV12-4 and TRBJ2-3; 13 positions agree with TRBD2. The CDR3 contains 14 residues. With 6 bases clipped from V and 6 bases from J, the junction kept 3 bases outside the gene matches. CDR3 nucleotide sequence: TGTGCCAGCAGGCAACTAGCGGGAGGGGATACGCAGTATTTT. Translation: CASRQLAGGDTQYF.

This clonotype was counted only a few times. The rearrangement uses TRBV4-1 and TRBJ2-7; D remains unclear. V was shortened by 0 bases and J by 3 bases, with 9 bases between the two germline ends. CDR3 length equals 14 residues. Germline lookup yields CDR1 MGHRA and CDR2 YSYEKL. CDR3 residues: CASSQEIPGYEQYF. CDR3 bases: TGCGCCAGCAGCCAAGAAATTCCCGGCTACGAGCAGTACTTC.